What follows describes a single T cell receptor beta chain. Its antigen remains unknown. The data are from a study of T cell responses to AZD1222 COVID-19 vaccine. The repertoire was sequenced with immunoSEQ multiplex PCR; TCRdb's copy has only in-frame clones and lacks some. Of approximately 70,000 clones listed, about nine tenths are singletons. Trimming took off 7 bases at V and 2 bases at J, with 23 bases between the two ends. Germline CDR1 and CDR2: SGHNT and YYREEE (reference sequence). CDR3 length: 17 amino acids. Study-wide points: Spike regions recognized by vaccine-associated CD4 TCRs spanned the protein, led by 160-218 and 743-854.

The receptor was derived from an adult who received the MenACWY meningococcal vaccine as a control. Sample: peripheral blood, taken 28 days after the second dose of the MenACWY control vaccine. V and J are TRBV5-4 and TRBJ2-3, with D maybe TRBD1 (6 bases). The CDR3 region has the DNA TGTGCCAGCGATTCAGGGGTCTCAGGGGTGTTCACAGATACGCAGTATTTT. This gives the protein CASDSGVSGVFTDTQYF.